This T cell receptor beta chain was sequenced during a study of CD8 T cells in ankylosing spondylitis. This clonotype was counted a few times. The antigen remains unidentified. Making use of molecular barcodes, quantitative 5'-RACE generated TCR beta libraries. TCRdb re-analysed the 5' RACE reads in MiXCR, keeping a single row per CDR3 protein. This sample carries about 340,000 distinct CDR3 sequences, roughly 8% of them seen once, and the ten largest clones take less than 15%. Overall study findings and caveats: Clones linked to the disease showed a CD8+ phenotype. They occurred at relatively low frequencies in peripheral blood. The study identified a TCR beta motif of several highly homologous variants that appeared characteristic of ankylosing spondylitis blood. Both synovial fluid and blood in reactive arthritis had previously been reported to carry some motif variants. Disease-associated clones were reportedly significantly overrepresented in matched ankylosing spondylitis synovial fluid.

Between the trimmed V and J ends, which lost 3 bases and 14 bases, there was a span of 17 bases. Germline CDR1 is LGHNA and CDR2 is YSLEER. This CDR3 region has 13 residues. This TCR was recovered from a male donor with ankylosing spondylitis. Sequencing used blood, either unsorted or a sorted T cell fraction (not recorded which). V gene TRBV4-3 combines with J gene TRBJ2-1; a possible D gene is TRBD1 (7 bases). The CDR3: CASSQASGGPEFF. The CDR3 DNA reads as TGCGCCAGCAGCCAGGCCTCAGGGGGGCCGGAGTTCTTC.